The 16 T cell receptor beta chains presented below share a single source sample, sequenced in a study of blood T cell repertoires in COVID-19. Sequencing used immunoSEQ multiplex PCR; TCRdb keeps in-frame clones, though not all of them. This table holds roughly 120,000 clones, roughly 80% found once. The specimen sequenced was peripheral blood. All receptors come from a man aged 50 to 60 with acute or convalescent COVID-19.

The DNA for the CDR3 is TGTGCCACCAGTGACTCTATTGGCTACACCTTC. As protein: CATSDSIGYTF. The V gene is TRBV24-1, the J gene TRBJ1-2; D is undetermined. CDR3 length: 11 amino acids. V lost 4 bases and J lost 7, with 6 bases in between. Germline loops: CDR1 KGHDR, CDR2 SFDVKD.

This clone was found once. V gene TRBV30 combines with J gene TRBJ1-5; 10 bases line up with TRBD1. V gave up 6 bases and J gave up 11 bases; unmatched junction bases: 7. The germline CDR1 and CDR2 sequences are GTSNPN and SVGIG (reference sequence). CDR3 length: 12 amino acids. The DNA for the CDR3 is TGTGCCTGCGGACAGGGGGATAGGTCCCAGCATTTT. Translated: CACGQGDRSQHF.

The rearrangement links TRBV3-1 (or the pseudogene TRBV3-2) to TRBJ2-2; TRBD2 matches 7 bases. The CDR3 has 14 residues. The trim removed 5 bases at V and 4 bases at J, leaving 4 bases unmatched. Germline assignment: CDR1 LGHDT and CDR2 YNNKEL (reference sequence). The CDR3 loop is CASSDLAVTGELFF. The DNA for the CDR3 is TGTGCCAGCAGCGACCTAGCGGTCACCGGGGAGCTGTTTTTT.

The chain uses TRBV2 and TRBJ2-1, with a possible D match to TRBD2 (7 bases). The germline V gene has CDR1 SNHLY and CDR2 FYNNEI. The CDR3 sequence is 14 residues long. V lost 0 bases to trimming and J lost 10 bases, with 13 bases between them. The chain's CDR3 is CASSEALRGAEQFF. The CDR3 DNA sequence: TGTGCCAGCAGTGAAGCGCTTCGGGGGGCAGAGCAGTTCTTC.

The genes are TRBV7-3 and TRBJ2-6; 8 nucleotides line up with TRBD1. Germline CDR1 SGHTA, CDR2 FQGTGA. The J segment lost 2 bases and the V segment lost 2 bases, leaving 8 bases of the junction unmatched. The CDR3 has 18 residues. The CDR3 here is CASSLQGARWTGANVLTF. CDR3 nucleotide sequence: TGTGCCAGCAGCTTACAGGGGGCTCGTTGGACTGGGGCCAACGTCCTGACTTTC.

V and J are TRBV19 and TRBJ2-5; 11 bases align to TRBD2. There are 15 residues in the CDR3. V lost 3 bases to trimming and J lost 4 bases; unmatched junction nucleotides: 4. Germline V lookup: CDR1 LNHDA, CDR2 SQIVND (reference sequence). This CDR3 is CASSMGGLAGETQYF. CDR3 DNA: TGTGCCAGTAGTATGGGAGGACTAGCGGGAGAGACCCAGTACTTC. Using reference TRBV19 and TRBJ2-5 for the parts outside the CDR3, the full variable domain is DGGITQSPKYLFRKEGQNVTLSCEQNLNHDAMYWYRQDPGQGLRLIYYSQIVNDFQKGDIAEGYSVSREKKESFPLTVTSAQKNPTAFYLCASSMGGLAGETQYFGPGTRLLVL.

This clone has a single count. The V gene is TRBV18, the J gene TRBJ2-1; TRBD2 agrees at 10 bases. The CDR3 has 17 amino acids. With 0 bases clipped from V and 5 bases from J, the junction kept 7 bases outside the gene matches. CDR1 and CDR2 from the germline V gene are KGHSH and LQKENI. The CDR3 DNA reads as TGTGCCAGCTCACCACCTCCGGGACTAGCGAGAAACAATGAGCAGTTCTTC. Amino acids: CASSPPPGLARNNEQFF.

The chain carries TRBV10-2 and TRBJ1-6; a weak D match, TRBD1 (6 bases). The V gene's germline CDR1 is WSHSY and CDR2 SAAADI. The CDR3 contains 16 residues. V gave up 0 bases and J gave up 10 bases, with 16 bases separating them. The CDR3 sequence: CASSESGQTPRSPLHF. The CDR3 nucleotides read TGCGCCAGCAGTGAGTCGGGACAAACTCCAAGGTCACCCCTCCACTTT.

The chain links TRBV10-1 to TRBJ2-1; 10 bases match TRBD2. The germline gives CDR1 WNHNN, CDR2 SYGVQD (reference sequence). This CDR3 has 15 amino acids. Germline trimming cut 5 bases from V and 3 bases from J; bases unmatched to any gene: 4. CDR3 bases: TGCGCCAGCAGTAGCGGGGGGGCAGGCTACAATGAGCAGTTCTTC. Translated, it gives CASSSGGAGYNEQFF.

The CDR3 loop reads CASSNPGTGIGGYTF. DNA of the CDR3: TGTGCCAGCAGTAACCCCGGGACAGGGATCGGTGGCTACACCTTC. V is TRBV6-1 and J is TRBJ1-2; TRBD1 matches 9 bases. With 5 bases clipped from V and 7 bases from J, the junction kept 11 bases outside the gene matches. Germline V gene lookup returns CDR1 MNHNS and CDR2 SASEGT. This CDR3 region has 15 residues.

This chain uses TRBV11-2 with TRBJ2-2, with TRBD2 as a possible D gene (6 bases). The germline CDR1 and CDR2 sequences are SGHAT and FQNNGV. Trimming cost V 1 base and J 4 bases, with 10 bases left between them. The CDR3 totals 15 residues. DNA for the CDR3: TGTGCCAGCAGCTTAGTCGGGAGAGGCACCGGGGAGCTGTTTTTT. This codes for CASSLVGRGTGELFF.

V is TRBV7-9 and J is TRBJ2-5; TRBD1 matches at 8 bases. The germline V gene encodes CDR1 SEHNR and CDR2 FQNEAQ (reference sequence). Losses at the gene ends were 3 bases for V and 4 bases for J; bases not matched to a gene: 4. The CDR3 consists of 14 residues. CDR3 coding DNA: TGTGCCAGCAGCTTTTGGACAGGGTCAGAGACCCAGTACTTC. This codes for CASSFWTGSETQYF.

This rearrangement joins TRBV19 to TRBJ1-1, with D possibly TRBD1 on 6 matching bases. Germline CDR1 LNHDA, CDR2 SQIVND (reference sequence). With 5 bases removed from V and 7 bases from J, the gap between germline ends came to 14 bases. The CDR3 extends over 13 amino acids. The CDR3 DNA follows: TGTGCCAGTAGTCTCACAGGGATGGGTGAAGCTTTCTTT. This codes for CASSLTGMGEAFF.

The CDR3 nucleotides are TGCGCCAGCACAAGGGGGCAGGGGGCTTCTGGGGCCAACGTCCTGACTTTC. It translates to CASTRGQGASGANVLTF. This chain joins TRBV5-1 and TRBJ2-6, with 8 bases lining up with TRBD1. The V and J ends lost 6 bases and 1 base, in that order; junction bases with no gene match: 9. CDR3 size: 17 residues. The germline V gene has CDR1 SGHRS and CDR2 YFSETQ.

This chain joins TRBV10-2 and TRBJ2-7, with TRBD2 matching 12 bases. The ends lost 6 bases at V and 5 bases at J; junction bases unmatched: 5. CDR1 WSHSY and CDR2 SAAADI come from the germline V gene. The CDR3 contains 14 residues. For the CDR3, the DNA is TGCGCCAGCAGCCCTAGCGGGAGGGGAAACGAGCAGTACTTC. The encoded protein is CASSPSGRGNEQYF.

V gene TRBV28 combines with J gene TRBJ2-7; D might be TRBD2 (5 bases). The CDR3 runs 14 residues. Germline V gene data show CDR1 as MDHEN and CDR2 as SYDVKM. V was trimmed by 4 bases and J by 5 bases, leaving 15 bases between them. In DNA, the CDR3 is TGTGCCAGCAGTTCTTTCGTCGGGATCCACGAGCAGTACTTC. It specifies CASSSFVGIHEQYF.